Presented here are 18 T cell receptor beta chains from one specimen sequenced in a study of Tregs in tolerant kidney transplant recipients. Related graft donors supplied nonmyeloablative bone marrow transplants, and mixed chimerism was transient. Using immunoSEQ multiplex PCR, the repertoire was profiled, and TCRdb retains in-frame clones only, with some absent. The sample table includes roughly 23,000 clones. The sample was CD4+ T cells from blood (PBMCs), taken 6 months after the transplant. The receptors here all came from a human patient who received a combined kidney and bone marrow transplant. Certain T cells may be donor cells from the graft.

On this clone itself: With the read ending 3 residues before the CDR3 end, the germline J gene is used to fill in that end. The rearrangement joins TRBV19 to TRBJ1-4, with D perhaps TRBD1 (5 bases). The V end was cut by 7 bases, the J end by 8 bases, with 17 bases between. The germline CDR1 and CDR2 sequences are LNHDA and SQIVND (reference sequence). The CDR3 is made up of 14 amino acids. CDR3 DNA, as far as it was read: TGTGCCAGTAAGACGACGGGGGGGGGAGAAAAA. This codes for CASKTTGGGEK. The entire CDR3 protein is CASKTTGGGEKLFF.

A note on this clone: The CDR3 goes on 3 residues after the read ends, and that part is filled in from the germline J gene. V is TRBV11-2 and J is TRBJ2-1; 7 nucleotides match TRBD2. The CDR3 runs to 15 residues. Germline CDR1 SGHAT, CDR2 FQNNGV. V lost 5 bases to trimming and J lost 5 bases; unmatched junction nucleotides: 9. CDR3 amino acids: CASSPGAGPHNEQFF. Partial CDR3 DNA: TGTGCCAGCAGCCCGGGAGCGGGGCCCCACAATGAG.

Incomplete CDR3 DNA: TGCGCCAGCAGCCCCCTAGGGAGGGGGAATGAG. Translating gives CASSPLGRGNE. The complete CDR3 reads CASSPLGRGNEQFF. The chain employs TRBV5-1 and TRBJ2-1; a weak D match, TRBD2 (7 bases). The observed sequence ends 3 residues before the CDR3 terminus, with the missing tail filled in from the germline J gene. The CDR3 has 14 residues. The V and J ends lost 4 bases and 7 bases respectively, with 15 bases between them. CDR1 is SGHRS, CDR2 YFSETQ, per germline.

Regarding this clone: The read falls 3 residues short of the CDR3 end, and the missing part is taken from the germline J gene. This sequence joins TRBV18 and TRBJ2-1, with 7 bases aligning to TRBD1. The trim removed 0 bases at V and 7 bases at J, leaving 12 bases unmatched. CDR1 is KGHSH and CDR2 is LQKENI in the germline V gene. The CDR3 length is 17 residues. The sequenced CDR3 bases are TGTGCCAGCTCACCACCGATCGACAGGGTAAAGGGGAATGAG. It translates to CASSPPIDRVKGNE. The whole CDR3 protein reads CASSPPIDRVKGNEQFF. The whole variable domain, remainder taken from reference TRBV18 and TRBJ2-1, is NAGVMQNPRHLVRRRGQEARLRCSPMKGHSHVYWYRQLPEEGLKFMVYLQKENIIDESGMPKERFSAEFPKEGPSILRIQQVVRGDSAAYFCASSPPIDRVKGNEQFFGPGTRLTVL.

As regards this clone: The CDR3 end falls 3 residues outside the read, so it is completed with the germline J gene. The chain has TRBV5-6 and TRBJ1-2, with D uncertain. The CDR3 is 13 residues long. CDR1 and CDR2 (germline): SGHDT, YYEEEE. Trimming took 4 bases from V and 6 from J, leaving 13 bases between them. CDR3: CASSDRGWNGYTF. The covered CDR3 bases are TGTGCCAGCAGCGACCGGGGATGGAATGGC. The variable domain in full, completed from reference TRBV5-6 and TRBJ1-2, reads DAGVTQSPTHLIKTRGQQVTLRCSPKSGHDTVSWYQQALGQGPQFIFQYYEEEERQRGNFPDRFSGHQFPNYSSELNVNALLLGDSALYLCASSDRGWNGYTFGSGTRLTVV.

A note on this clone: The CDR3 goes on 3 residues after the read ends, and that part is filled in from the germline J gene. This sequence joins TRBV19 and TRBJ2-4; the match to TRBD1 covers 7 bases. Germline V lookup: CDR1 LNHDA, CDR2 SQIVND (reference sequence). There are 14 residues in the CDR3. V gave up 9 bases and J gave up 0 bases; unmatched junction bases: 5. The part of the CDR3 DNA that was read is TGTGCCAGACAGGGGCTCCTAGCCAAAAACATT. This codes for CARQGLLAKNI. The whole CDR3 protein reads CARQGLLAKNIQYF.

Worth noting for this clone: The CDR3 end is not reached by the read, which stops 3 residues before it; the germline J gene fills it in. This chain links TRBV5-1 with TRBJ2-2; D may be TRBD2 (5 bases). Per the germline V gene, CDR1 is SGHRS and CDR2 is YFSETQ. The CDR3 is 15 amino acids. The V end lost 0 bases, the J end lost 2 bases, and 8 bases lay between the germline ends. CDR3 sequence reads: CASSLGGLNTGELFF. The sequenced CDR3 bases are TGCGCCAGCAGCTTGGGCGGGCTAAACACCGGGGAG.

Worth noting for this clone: The CDR3 end falls 3 residues outside the read, so it is completed with the germline J gene. The chain uses TRBV7-7 and TRBJ1-3; D gene unclear. The germline V gene has CDR1 SSHAT and CDR2 FNYEAQ (reference sequence). The V end lost 5 bases, the J end lost 0 bases, and 11 bases lay between the germline ends. The CDR3 sequence is 15 residues long. The sequenced part of the CDR3 DNA is TGTGCCAGCAGCCGGTCACAGAACTCTGGAAACACC. Protein: CASSRSQNSGNT. The whole CDR3 protein reads CASSRSQNSGNTIYF.

As regards this clone: The sequenced fragment ends 3 residues before the CDR3 boundary, so the rest is inferred from the germline J gene. The V call is TRBV19, the J call TRBJ1-2; perhaps TRBD1 as D (6 bases). This CDR3 spans 14 amino acids. Per the germline V gene, CDR1 is LNHDA and CDR2 is SQIVND (reference sequence). V was shortened by 8 bases and J by 4 bases, with 17 bases between the two germline ends. The CDR3 sequence is CASAHGQRLYGYTF. The part of the CDR3 DNA that was read is TGTGCCAGTGCCCACGGACAGCGACTCTATGGC. Variable domain in full (rest from reference TRBV19 and TRBJ1-2): DGGITQSPKYLFRKEGQNVTLSCEQNLNHDAMYWYRQDPGQGLRLIYYSQIVNDFQKGDIAEGYSVSREKKESFPLTVTSAQKNPTAFYLCASAHGQRLYGYTFGSGTRLTVV.

Note on this clone: Read sequence stops 3 residues before the CDR3 end, and the germline J gene provides the missing end. This chain uses TRBV20-1 with TRBJ2-2, with TRBD2 identical over 7 bases. Germline V gene data show CDR1 as DFQATT and CDR2 as SNEGSKA (reference sequence). The V and J ends lost 0 bases and 4 bases, in that order; junction bases with no gene match: 5. The CDR3 contains 15 residues. The CDR3 spells CSAREGGGGTGELFF. CDR3 DNA (partial): TGCAGTGCTAGAGAGGGCGGGGGAGGCACCGGGGAG.

Remarks on this clone: The sequenced fragment ends 3 residues before the CDR3 boundary, so the rest is inferred from the germline J gene. The J gene is TRBJ2-2, the V gene TRBV7-8; 7 bases match TRBD1. The CDR3 runs to 16 residues. Germline assignment: CDR1 SGHVS and CDR2 FQNEAQ. V trimming: 3 bases; J trimming: 2 bases; junction bases outside the gene matches: 6. CDR3 in amino acids: CASSFSGTDNTGELFF. The CDR3 DNA, read in part, is TGTGCCAGCAGCTTTAGTGGGACAGATAACACCGGGGAG. Full variable domain (remainder filled in from reference TRBV7-8 and TRBJ2-2): GAGVSQSPRYKVAKRGQDVALRCDPISGHVSLFWYQQALGQGPEFLTYFQNEAQLDKSGLPSDRFFAERPEGSVSTLKIQRTQQEDSAVYLCASSFSGTDNTGELFFGEGSRLTVL.

As regards this clone: The CDR3 end is not reached by the read, which stops 3 residues before it; the germline J gene fills it in. The chain is built from TRBV19 and TRBJ2-5; no clear D gene. This CDR3 contains 13 residues. The germline CDR1 and CDR2 sequences are LNHDA and SQIVND (reference sequence). V lost 6 bases and J 2 bases, leaving 10 bases between the germline ends. Here the CDR3 reads CASRYSKQETQYF. The sequenced part of the CDR3 DNA is TGTGCCAGTAGATACAGCAAACAAGAGACC.

Notes on this clone: The read comes to an end 3 residues before the CDR3 does, leaving the germline J gene to fill in the end. The chain uses TRBV11-2 and TRBJ1-2; 8 bases match TRBD1. Germline CDR1 and CDR2: SGHAT and FQNNGV. CDR3 size: 13 residues. The V and J ends lost 5 bases and 6 bases, in that order; junction bases with no gene match: 5. The CDR3 sequence is CASSPGGTHGYTF. CDR3 bases read: TGTGCCAGCAGCCCAGGGGGCACCCATGGC.

As to this clone: The read stops 3 residues short of the end of the CDR3; the missing end is completed from the germline J gene. The J gene is TRBJ1-1, the V gene TRBV19; D is uncertain. Germline values: CDR1 LNHDA, CDR2 SQIVND (reference sequence). This CDR3 spans 15 amino acids. CDR3 bases read: TGTGCCAGTAGTATAACACAGAGCGGCGCAGTCCGA. This translates into CASSITQSGAVR. The full-length CDR3 reads as CASSITQSGAVRAFF.

As to this clone: The read ends 3 residues before the CDR3 terminus; that terminus is restored from the germline J gene. The rearrangement joins TRBV5-1 to TRBJ2-3, with 7 bases lining up with TRBD1. V trimming: 4 bases; J trimming: 6 bases; junction bases outside the gene matches: 2. The germline CDR1 and CDR2 sequences are SGHRS and YFSETQ. The CDR3 spans 12 residues. The CDR3 bases that were read are TGCGCCAGCAGCCCACAGGGGGATACG. Its translation: CASSPQGDT. The entire CDR3 reads CASSPQGDTQYF.

Comment on this clone: The CDR3 end is not reached by the read, which stops 3 residues before it; the germline J gene fills it in. The genes are TRBV18 and TRBJ1-1, with 7 bases matching TRBD1. Germline loops: CDR1 KGHSH, CDR2 LQKENI. The CDR3 is 15 amino acids. J was trimmed by 1 base and V by 2 bases; bases with no gene match: 4. The CDR3 loop is CASSPRQGPNTEAFF. The CDR3 DNA, read in part, is TGTGCCAGCTCACCAAGACAGGGACCGAACACTGAA.

For this clone: Read sequence stops 3 residues before the CDR3 end, and the germline J gene provides the missing end. This chain joins TRBV5-6 and TRBJ1-2, with D hard to call. The CDR3 covers 14 residues. Germline V gene lookup returns CDR1 SGHDT and CDR2 YYEEEE. Trimming shortened V by 2 bases and J by 4 bases, and 12 bases separated the two germline ends. The CDR3 sequence: CASSLDGSFYGYTF. The CDR3 DNA, read in part, is TGTGCCAGCAGCTTAGACGGTAGCTTCTATGGC.

Note on this clone: The CDR3 end falls 3 residues outside the read, so it is completed with the germline J gene. The gene calls are TRBV20-1 and TRBJ1-2; no definite D call. Trimming took off 0 bases at V and 4 bases at J, with 12 bases between the two ends. The CDR3 spans 14 residues. Germline V gives CDR1 DFQATT, CDR2 SNEGSKA (reference sequence). The sequenced CDR3 bases are TGCAGTGCTAGAGATGTTGGTAGAGTCTATGGC. This sequence encodes CSARDVGRVYG. The full CDR3 protein reads CSARDVGRVYGYTF.